The TCR beta chain described here comes from a study of OX40 agonist ivuxolimab in advanced cancers. Study as a whole: The dose-escalation group included hepatocellular carcinoma, melanoma, renal cell carcinoma and head and neck cancer. Of mixed ages from about 20 to 80 and averaging around 60 years, the group was around 78% male. Prior therapy, whether anti-PD-1, anti-PD-L1 or anti-CTLA-4, was allowed, and roughly 40% had some.

Study-wide findings and caveats: The study observed clonal expansion of CD4+ and CD8+ blood T cells by week 6 at 0.1 to 3.0 mg/kg.

This CDR3 region has 17 residues. Germline values: CDR1 SGHNT, CDR2 YYREEE (reference sequence). The germline V and J ends were trimmed by 4 bases and 4 bases, with 22 bases remaining between them. A word on this clone: The antigen remains unidentified.

Clones were read by immunoSEQ multiplex PCR, and TCRdb kept only the in-frame ones, dropping some. This repertoire shows around 38,000 clones, roughly 90% found once; its top ten account for 8.5% to 10%. The specimen was CD4+ or CD8+ T cells sorted from blood, collected in a trial of the OX40 agonist ivuxolimab. The sequence was collected from an adult with an advanced solid tumor such as melanoma, head and neck, liver or kidney cancer. The V call is TRBV5-4, the J call TRBJ2-3, with D possibly called TRBD1 or TRBD2 (5 bases each). The CDR3 region has the DNA TGTGCCAGCAGCCCCCAGGGAGCGGAGCCCGACCCAGATACGCAGTATTTT. As protein: CASSPQGAEPDPDTQYF.